This T cell receptor beta chain came from a study of shared clonotypes between healthy human individuals. Study summary: Sampling drew on donors who were two women and a few men aged 18 to 49.

Assay: immunoSEQ multiplex PCR; the TCRdb copy retains only in-frame clones and omits some. The profile covers some 2,500,000 clones, with 80% to 95% appearing a single time and more than 0.35% taken by the ten largest. The CDR3 spans 13 residues. V lost 3 bases to trimming and J lost 8 bases; unmatched junction nucleotides: 7. Germline V gene sequence: CDR1 SGHDT, CDR2 YYEEEE. Study findings and constraints: Memory subsets had estimated richness that was generally smaller than that of naive subsets.

In this sample, this clone turned up once. Its antigen is not known. The chain employs TRBV5-6 and TRBJ1-2; 7 bases agree with TRBD1. The receptor was isolated from a young man in good health. Some clones in this sample may be carry-over from other donors' samples. Material for sequencing was naive CD4+ T cells from PBMCs. Subset meaning: CD45RA+ positively selected. The CDR3 is CASSWGQGDGYTF. The CDR3 region has the DNA TGTGCCAGCAGCTGGGGGCAGGGGGACGGCTACACCTTC.